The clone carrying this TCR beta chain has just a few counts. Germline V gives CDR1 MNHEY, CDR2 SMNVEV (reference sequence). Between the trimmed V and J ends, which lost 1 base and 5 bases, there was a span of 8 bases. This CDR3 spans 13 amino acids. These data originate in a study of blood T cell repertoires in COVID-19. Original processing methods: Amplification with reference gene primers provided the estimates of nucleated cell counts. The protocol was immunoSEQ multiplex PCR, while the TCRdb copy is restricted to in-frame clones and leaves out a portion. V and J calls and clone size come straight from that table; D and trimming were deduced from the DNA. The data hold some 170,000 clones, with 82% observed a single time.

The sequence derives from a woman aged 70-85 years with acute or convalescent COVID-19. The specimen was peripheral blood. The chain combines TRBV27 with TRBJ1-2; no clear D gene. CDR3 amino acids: CASSLFPSYGYTF. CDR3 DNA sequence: TGTGCCAGCAGTTTATTCCCGTCTTATGGCTACACCTTC.